The 4 T cell receptor beta chains below come from one sample, sequenced in a study of neoadjuvant nivolumab and ipilimumab in lung cancer. Profiling relied on immunoSEQ multiplex PCR, and the TCRdb table lists in-frame clones only, not all of them. The profile shows tens of thousands of clones, nearly 90% of them singletons. Specimen: peripheral blood, collected before neoadjuvant nivolumab, alone or with ipilimumab. These receptors originate from an adult with non-small cell lung cancer.

The V and J genes are TRBV6-5 and TRBJ2-1, with 10 nucleotides matching TRBD1. Unmatched junction bases numbered 7, after V lost 6 bases and J lost 5 bases. The germline V gene has CDR1 MNHEY and CDR2 SVGAGI. The CDR3 covers 15 residues. CDR3 nucleotide sequence: TGTGCCAGCAGCCCGGACAGGGGGTCTCACAATGAGCAGTTCTTC. Translating gives CASSPDRGSHNEQFF.

Remarks on this clone: Other DNA variants within this sample encode the same CDR3. V gene TRBV6-1 combines with J gene TRBJ2-7; the D gene is possibly TRBD2 (6 bases). From germline, CDR1 is MNHNS and CDR2 SASEGT. This CDR3 contains 17 residues. V was pared by 0 bases and J by 2 bases, with 17 bases between. CDR3 in amino acids: CASSEALRDFPTYEQYF. CDR3 bases: TGTGCCAGCAGTGAAGCGCTTCGGGACTTCCCAACCTACGAGCAGTACTTC.

V is TRBV30 and J is TRBJ2-5, with D perhaps being TRBD1 or TRBD2 (5 bases each). The germline V gene has CDR1 GTSNPN and CDR2 SVGIG (reference sequence). The CDR3 consists of 13 residues. Deletions cut 3 bases from V and 1 base from J, with 9 bases between. CDR3 sequence: CAWSRDLQETQYF. The CDR3 DNA reads TGTGCCTGGAGCAGGGACCTCCAAGAGACCCAGTACTTC. The whole variable domain, filled in from reference TRBV30 and TRBJ2-5, reads SQTIHQWPATLVQPVGSPLSLECTVEGTSNPNLYWYRQAAGRGLQLLFYSVGIGQISSEVPQNLSASRPQDRQFILSSKKLLLSDSGFYLCAWSRDLQETQYFGPGTRLLVL.

The chain joins TRBV7-2 to TRBJ2-7; no firm D call. Trimming pared 4 bases from V and 7 bases from J, leaving 14 bases between. Germline V gene data show CDR1 as SGHTA and CDR2 as FQGNSA. CDR3 length: 13 amino acids. The CDR3 sequence is CASSSPPWWEQYF. CDR3 coding DNA: TGTGCCAGCAGCTCACCCCCATGGTGGGAGCAGTACTTC.